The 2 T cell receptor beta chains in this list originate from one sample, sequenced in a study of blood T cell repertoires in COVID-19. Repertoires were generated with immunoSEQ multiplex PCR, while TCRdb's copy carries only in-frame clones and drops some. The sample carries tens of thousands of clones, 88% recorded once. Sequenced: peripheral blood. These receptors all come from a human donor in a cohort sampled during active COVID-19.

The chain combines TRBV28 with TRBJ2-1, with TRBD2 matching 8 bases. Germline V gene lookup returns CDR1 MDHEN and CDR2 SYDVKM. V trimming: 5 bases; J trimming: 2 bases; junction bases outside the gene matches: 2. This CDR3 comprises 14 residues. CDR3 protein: CASSPGGPYNEQFF. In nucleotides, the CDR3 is TGTGCCAGCAGTCCGGGAGGGCCCTACAATGAGCAGTTCTTC.

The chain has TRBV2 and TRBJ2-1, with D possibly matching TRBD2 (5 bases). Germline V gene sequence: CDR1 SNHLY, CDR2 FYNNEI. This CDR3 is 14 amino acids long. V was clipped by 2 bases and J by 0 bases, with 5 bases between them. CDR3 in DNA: TGTGCCAGCAGTGAACGGGGCTCCTACAATGAGCAGTTCTTC. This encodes CASSERGSYNEQFF.